The 18 T cell receptor beta chains listed next were all sequenced from one sample in a study of cytomegalovirus exposure and HLA in healthy donors. The repertoire was sequenced with immunoSEQ multiplex PCR; TCRdb's copy has only in-frame clones and lacks some. Among 200,000 or so clones listed, roughly 84% were seen once. Input material: PBMCs. Receptor source: a young man in good health and CMV-seropositive.

The rearrangement links TRBV5-6 to TRBJ2-7; 9 bases agree with TRBD1. Per the germline V gene, CDR1 is SGHDT and CDR2 is YYEEEE. After removal of 1 base from V and 5 bases from J, the junction contained 4 bases not matched to a gene. The CDR3 spans 14 residues. The CDR3 coding sequence is TGTGCCAGCAGCTTGTTACAGGGGGCGGACGAGCAGTACTTC. Protein: CASSLLQGADEQYF.

This sequence joins TRBV4-2 and TRBJ2-5; weak D call: TRBD2 (6 bases). With 0 bases removed from V and 7 bases from J, the gap between germline ends came to 15 bases. The germline gives CDR1 LGHNA, CDR2 YNFKEQ. There are 15 residues in the CDR3. Here the CDR3 DNA reads TGTGCCAGCAGCCAAGAGGAAGGAGGGCCGGGGACCCAGTACTTC. Translating it yields CASSQEEGGPGTQYF.

About this clone itself: One end of the junction does not line up with germline, which may come from a read error. The sample carries other DNA sequences with the same CDR3. The chain joins TRBV2 to TRBJ2-7; D is perhaps TRBD2 (6 bases). CDR1 and CDR2 (germline): SNHLY, FYNNEI. This CDR3 comprises 12 residues. The CDR3 DNA is TGTGCCAGTAGTGAAAGGGCGCCCGGGGGACACTTC. Protein product: CASSERAPGGHF.

V gene TRBV4-1 combines with J gene TRBJ2-5; a weak D match, TRBD2 (6 bases). Germline V gene data show CDR1 as MGHRA and CDR2 as YSYEKL. This CDR3 region has 16 residues. V was trimmed by 1 base and J by 5 bases, leaving 17 bases between them. This CDR3 reads CASSQGAGWGAETQYF. The CDR3, as DNA: TGCGCCAGCAGCCAAGGGGCGGGGTGGGGCGCGGAGACCCAGTACTTC.

The CDR3 is CASRLISGTEAFF. CDR3 nucleotide sequence: TGTGCCAGCAGACTTATAAGCGGGACTGAAGCTTTCTTT. V gene TRBV25-1 combines with J gene TRBJ1-1; D call uncertain. The CDR3 totals 13 residues. The germline V gene has CDR1 MGHDK and CDR2 SYGVNS. V lost 6 bases, J lost 5 bases, and 13 bases lay in between.

This rearrangement joins TRBV6-6 to TRBJ2-1, with TRBD2 matching 9 bases. Germline CDR1 MNHNY, CDR2 SVGAGI (reference sequence). The junction had 11 bases not matched to a gene; V was cut back by 10 bases and J by 4 bases. The CDR3 is 15 residues long. The chain's CDR3 is CAISRAGGRYNEQFF. CDR3 in DNA: TGTGCCATCTCTCGGGCGGGAGGGAGATACAATGAGCAGTTCTTC.

The V and J genes are TRBV28 and TRBJ1-1; 9 nucleotides match TRBD1. From germline, CDR1 is MDHEN and CDR2 SYDVKM. There are 13 residues in the CDR3. With V trimmed by 6 bases and J by 11 bases, 10 bases remained unmatched. CDR3 sequence: CASRHRDRVQAFF. The CDR3 bases are TGTGCCAGCAGACACCGGGACAGGGTACAGGCTTTCTTT.

The J gene is TRBJ2-2, the V gene TRBV29-1; 11 nucleotides agree with TRBD2. Trimming took 1 base from V and 6 from J; bases not matched to a gene: 4. CDR3 size: 15 residues. The germline V gene has CDR1 SQVTM and CDR2 ANQGSEA. CDR3 protein: CSVEGLAGGSGELFF. CDR3 bases: TGCAGCGTTGAAGGGCTAGCGGGAGGTTCCGGGGAGCTGTTTTTT.

This clone was counted a single time. The V call is TRBV21-1, the J call TRBJ1-3; TRBD1 is taken as the D call from the table, unchecked against the DNA. TRBV21-1 is a recognized pseudogene. This CDR3 spans 16 amino acids. The CDR3 protein is CASSRRQGVTGNTIYF. The CDR3 region has the DNA TGTGCCAGCAGCAGAAGACAGGGTGTCACTGGAAACACCATATATTTT.

This chain connects TRBV19 to TRBJ2-3, with 7 bases lining up with TRBD1. Germline values: CDR1 LNHDA, CDR2 SQIVND (reference sequence). This CDR3 comprises 13 residues. V lost 7 bases to trimming and J lost 3 bases; unmatched junction nucleotides: 4. For the CDR3, the DNA is TGTGCCAGTAACCCGACAGGGACAGATACGCAGTATTTT. Protein product: CASNPTGTDTQYF.

The chain has TRBV7-9 and TRBJ2-5; 8 bases align to TRBD2. CDR3 length: 14 residues. CDR1 and CDR2 from the germline V gene are SEHNR and FQNEAQ (reference sequence). V shed 7 bases, J shed 5 bases, and the junction held 9 bases outside the gene matches. CDR3 protein: CASTPSGGMETQYF. For the CDR3, the DNA is TGTGCCAGCACCCCGTCGGGGGGGATGGAGACCCAGTACTTC. The whole variable domain, remainder taken from reference TRBV7-9 and TRBJ2-5, is DTGVSQNPRHKITKRGQNVTFRCDPISEHNRLYWYRQTLGQGPEFLTYFQNEAQLEKSRLLSDRFSAERPKGSFSTLEIQRTEQGDSAMYLCASTPSGGMETQYFGPGTRLLVL.

The rearrangement uses TRBV19 and TRBJ2-3; tentatively, D is TRBD2 (6 bases). CDR1 is LNHDA, CDR2 SQIVND, per germline (reference sequence). The V end was cut by 1 base, the J end by 0 bases, with 11 bases between. The CDR3 consists of 16 residues. The CDR3: CASSIVAGTSTDTQYF. DNA for the CDR3: TGTGCCAGTAGTATAGTGGCGGGGACTAGCACAGATACGCAGTATTTT.

This clone was seen a few times. The gene calls are TRBV6-5 and TRBJ1-2; a possible D gene is TRBD1 (5 bases). V shed 6 bases and J shed 4 bases, with 9 bases lying between them. This CDR3 region has 12 residues. CDR1 and CDR2 from the germline V gene are MNHEY and SVGAGI. In DNA form, the CDR3 reads TGTGCCAGCAGCCGTGACAGCTATGGCTACACCTTC. It translates to CASSRDSYGYTF.

The chain joins TRBV5-1 to TRBJ2-5; 16 bases are shared with TRBD2. Germline V gene lookup returns CDR1 SGHRS and CDR2 YFSETQ. V trimming: 4 bases; J trimming: 5 bases; junction bases outside the gene matches: 8. The CDR3 consists of 17 residues. The CDR3 DNA reads as TGCGCCAGCAGCCAAGGGACTAGCGGGAGGGCCGGGGAGACCCAGTACTTC. Translated: CASSQGTSGRAGETQYF.

The rearrangement links TRBV29-1 to TRBJ2-4; 8 nucleotides line up with TRBD1. V was pared by 7 bases and J by 9 bases, with 11 bases of the junction left unmatched. The V gene's germline CDR1 is SQVTM and CDR2 ANQGSEA. The length of the CDR3 is 13 residues. The CDR3 is CSGRGQRVAIQYF. CDR3 DNA sequence: TGCAGCGGCAGGGGGCAGCGGGTGGCCATTCAGTACTTC.

The V and J genes are TRBV6-4 and TRBJ2-3; 10 bases fit TRBD2. CDR3 length: 15 amino acids. Germline V gene lookup returns CDR1 MRHNA and CDR2 SNTAGT. V shed 3 bases, J shed 2 bases, and the junction held 2 bases outside the gene matches. CDR3 amino acids: CASSELAGITDTQYF. For the CDR3, the DNA is TGTGCCAGCAGTGAACTAGCGGGAATCACAGATACGCAGTATTTT.

This chain uses TRBV6-5 with TRBJ2-7, with TRBD1 matching over 9 bases. Per the germline V gene, CDR1 is MNHEY and CDR2 is SVGAGI. The CDR3 runs 13 residues. V shed 6 bases, J shed 5 bases, and the junction held 5 bases outside the gene matches. The CDR3 DNA reads TGTGCCAGCAGCCGGGGGACAGGGAACGAGCAGTACTTC. It codes for CASSRGTGNEQYF.

The chain joins TRBV5-1 to TRBJ2-7; the match to TRBD1 covers 9 bases. This CDR3 is built from 15 residues. V shed 2 bases, J shed 0 bases, and the junction held 3 bases outside the gene matches. Germline-derived CDR1 and CDR2 are SGHRS and YFSETQ. The CDR3 region is CASSFTGGVSYEQYF. CDR3 nucleotides: TGCGCCAGCAGCTTTACAGGGGGCGTCTCCTACGAGCAGTACTTC.